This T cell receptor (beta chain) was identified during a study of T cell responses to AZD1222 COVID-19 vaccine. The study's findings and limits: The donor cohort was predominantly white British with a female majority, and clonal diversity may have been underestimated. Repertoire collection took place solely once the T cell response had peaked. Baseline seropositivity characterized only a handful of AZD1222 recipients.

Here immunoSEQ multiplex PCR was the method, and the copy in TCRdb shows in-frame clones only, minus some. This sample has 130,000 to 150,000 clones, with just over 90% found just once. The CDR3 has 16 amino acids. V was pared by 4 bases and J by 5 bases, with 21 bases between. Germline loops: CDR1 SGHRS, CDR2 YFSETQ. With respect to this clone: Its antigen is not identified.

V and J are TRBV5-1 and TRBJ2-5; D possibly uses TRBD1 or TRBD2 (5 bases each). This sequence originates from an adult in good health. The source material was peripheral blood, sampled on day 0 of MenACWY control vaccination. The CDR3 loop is CASSGGSGPRGETQYF. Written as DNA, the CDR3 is TGCGCCAGCAGCGGAGGTTCGGGACCGCGCGGCGAGACCCAGTACTTC.